This T cell receptor (beta chain) is from a study of shared clonotypes between healthy human individuals. Some clones are missing from TCRdb's copy, which holds only in-frame ones; the method was immunoSEQ multiplex PCR. The table includes millions of clones, approximately 93% detected once. The sequencing input was naive CD4+ T cells from PBMCs. The subset was: CD45RA+ positively selected. The clonotype comes from a man between 18 and 35 years old in good health. Some clones in this sample may be carry-over from other donors' samples.

CDR3 sequence reads: CASSVSLAGDTQYF. The DNA of the CDR3 is TGTGCCAGCAGCGTAAGTCTAGCGGGAGATACGCAGTATTTT. This sequence joins TRBV9 and TRBJ2-3; TRBD2 matches 8 bases. Trimming cost V 1 base and J 5 bases; bases outside gene matches: 3. This CDR3 has 14 amino acids. Germline CDR1 reads SGDLS; CDR2 reads YYNGEE. Complete variable domain (other parts from reference TRBV9 and TRBJ2-3): DSGVTQTPKHLITATGQRVTLRCSPRSGDLSVYWYQQSLDQGLQFLIQYYNGEERAKGNILERFSAQQFPDLHSELNLSSLELGDSALYFCASSVSLAGDTQYFGPGTRLTVL.